These T cell receptor beta chains were read from a single sample in a study of cytomegalovirus exposure and HLA in healthy donors. Clones were read by immunoSEQ multiplex PCR, and TCRdb kept only the in-frame ones, dropping some. This sample has about 100,000 clones, with under 80% found just once. The sample consisted of PBMCs. All receptors derive from a woman in her 50s in good health and CMV-seropositive. Both conserved end residues are part of each CDR3. Fields, in order: D gene, clone size, V gene, J gene, CDR3 protein, CDR3 DNA. D genes are given only for firm matches. Size tells how often a clone was seen (once, few, many) or the class of an expanded clone, and some rows leave it out.

>TRBD1|NA|TRBV5-6|TRBJ2-7
CASSAGTGRTYEQYF
TGTGCCAGCAGCGCCGGGACAGGGCGAACCTACGAGCAGTACTTC
>NA|once|TRBV6-1|TRBJ1-1
CASAPWGTEAFF
TGTGCCAGCGCACCCTGGGGCACGGAAGCTTTCTTT
>TRBD1|once|TRBV7-3|TRBJ2-4
CASSPGQDRNIQYF
TGTGCCAGCAGCCCGGGACAGGATAGGAACATTCAGTACTTC
>NA|few|TRBV28|TRBJ2-3
CASSFLSGTDTQYF
TGTGCCAGCAGTTTTTTGTCAGGGACAGATACGCAGTATTTT
>TRBD2|once|TRBV12-5|TRBJ2-5
CASGLVASGLKETQYF
TGTGCTAGTGGTTTGGTGGCTAGCGGCCTCAAGGAGACCCAGTACTTC
>TRBD2|many|TRBV6-4|TRBJ2-3
CASSEGTSGTDTQYF
TGTGCCAGCAGTGAAGGGACTAGCGGCACAGATACGCAGTATTTT
>NA|NA|TRBV29-1|TRBJ2-7
CSVAGTNKREQYF
TGCAGCGTAGCCGGGACAAACAAACGCGAGCAGTACTTC
>TRBD2|NA|TRBV9|TRBJ2-1
CASSALLAGDNEQFF
TGTGCCAGCAGCGCCTTACTAGCGGGAGATAATGAGCAGTTCTTC
>TRBD1|NA|TRBV7-9|TRBJ2-1
CASSFTGTGGDEQFF
TGTGCCAGCAGCTTCACCGGGACAGGGGGGGATGAGCAGTTCTTC
>TRBD2|NA|TRBV19|TRBJ2-7
CASSMDYSGRIPYEQYF
TGTGCCAGTAGTATGGATTATAGCGGGAGGATTCCCTACGAGCAGTACTTC
>NA|many|TRBV7-6|TRBJ1-2
CASSLGVGGYTF
TGTGCCAGCAGCTTGGGAGTGGGTGGCTACACCTTC
>TRBD1|NA|TRBV20-1|TRBJ1-2
CSAQDRGSYTF
TGCAGTGCCCAGGACAGGGGGAGCTACACCTTC
>NA|NA|TRBV5-1|TRBJ2-4
CASSHSGAGIVGNIQYF
TGCGCCAGCAGCCACTCAGGGGCTGGAATCGTGGGAAACATTCAGTACTTC
>TRBD1|NA|TRBV7-9|TRBJ1-2
CASSLDRVGYTF
TGTGCCAGCAGCCTAGACAGGGTTGGCTACACCTTC
>TRBD2|NA|TRBV6-5|TRBJ2-1
CASSYGGSLNEQFF
TGTGCCAGCAGTTACGGCGGGAGCTTGAATGAGCAGTTCTTC
>NA|NA|TRBV7-3|TRBJ1-1
CASSAGGDTEAFF
TGTGCCAGCAGCGCCGGGGGGGACACTGAAGCTTTCTTT
>TRBD1|NA|TRBV7-8|TRBJ2-3
CASSLRTGFGTDTQYF
TGTGCCAGCAGCTTACGGACAGGGTTCGGCACAGATACGCAGTATTTT
>NA|NA|TRBV10-3|TRBJ2-7
CAISEGPSDSYEQYF
TGTGCCATCAGTGAGGGCCCCAGTGATTCCTACGAGCAGTACTTC
>NA|NA|TRBV19|TRBJ1-6
CASSAQGFVSEPLHF
TGTGCCAGTAGTGCCCAGGGCTTCGTATCAGAACCCCTCCACTTT
>NA|NA|TRBV9|TRBJ1-2
CASSVGSRANYGYTF
TGTGCCAGCAGCGTAGGGAGCAGGGCGAACTATGGCTACACCTTC
>NA|NA|TRBV18|TRBJ1-1
CASSPGRVTEAFF
TGTGCCAGCTCACCGGGCAGGGTCACTGAAGCTTTCTTT
>NA|NA|TRBV14|TRBJ2-7
CASSQEPGGEQYF
TGTGCCAGCAGCCAAGAACCCGGGGGCGAGCAGTACTTC
>NA|NA|TRBV5-6|TRBJ1-2
CASETGPNLFYGYTF
TGTGCCAGCGAAACAGGGCCGAACCTTTTCTATGGCTACACCTTC
>NA|NA|TRBV19|TRBJ1-1
CAGSMGYVQLNTEAFF
TGTGCCGGTAGTATGGGCTACGTACAGTTGAACACTGAAGCCTTCTTT
>TRBD1|NA|TRBV27|TRBJ2-3
CASSFRGQGGADTQYF
TGTGCCAGCAGTTTCAGGGGACAGGGAGGCGCAGATACGCAGTATTTT
>NA|NA|TRBV23-1|TRBJ2-1
CASSQSRGRDSKYNEQFF
TGCGCCAGCAGTCAATCGCGGGGGCGAGACAGCAAATACAATGAGCAGTTCTTC
>TRBD2|NA|TRBV7-9|TRBJ2-3
CASSLVAGGTDTQYF
TGTGCCAGCAGCTTAGTTGCGGGAGGCACAGATACGCAGTATTTT
>TRBD2|NA|TRBV9|TRBJ2-2
CASSTSGGASGELFF
TGTGCCAGCAGCACCAGCGGGGGGGCGTCCGGGGAGCTGTTTTTT
>NA|few|TRBV27|TRBJ1-1
CASSTVKNGGTFF
TGTGCCAGCAGTACCGTAAAGAACGGCGGAACTTTCTTT
>TRBD1|NA|TRBV18|TRBJ1-3
CASSPGQKSSGNTIYF
TGTGCCAGCTCACCGGGACAGAAGAGCTCTGGAAACACCATATATTTT
>TRBD2|NA|TRBV5-1|TRBJ2-2
CASSSPPKKLAGTGELFF
TGCGCCAGCAGCTCGCCACCTAAAAAACTAGCGGGAACCGGGGAGCTGTTTTTT
>NA|NA|TRBV6-5|TRBJ2-5
CASRRTRSGQETQYF
TGTGCCAGCAGACGTACCCGAAGCGGTCAAGAGACCCAGTACTTC
>TRBD1|few|TRBV5-6|TRBJ2-7
CASSASGTGRDEQYF
TGTGCCAGCAGCGCTTCCGGGACAGGGCGAGACGAGCAGTACTTC
>NA|NA|TRBV5-8|TRBJ2-7
CASTRIYYEQYF
TGTGCCAGCACCCGTATTTACTACGAGCAGTACTTC
>TRBD2|NA|TRBV4-1|TRBJ2-1
CASSPSGGRSYNEQFF
TGCGCCAGCAGCCCATCGGGCGGGAGATCCTACAATGAGCAGTTCTTC
>NA|NA|TRBV9|TRBJ2-7
CASSEAPTGHYEQYF
TGTGCCAGCAGCGAAGCCCCTACAGGCCACTACGAGCAGTACTTC
>NA|once|TRBV6-1|TRBJ2-7
CASSKRRDGVAEQYF
TGTGCCAGCAGTAAAAGACGGGATGGGGTTGCCGAGCAGTACTTC
>TRBD2|once|TRBV9|TRBJ2-7
CASSVGGGTGRTYEQYF
TGTGCCAGCAGCGTTGGGGGAGGGACGGGAAGGACCTACGAGCAGTACTTC
>TRBD2|NA|TRBV5-4|TRBJ2-7
CASSPRGSGGYEQYF
TGTGCCAGCAGCCCGAGGGGTAGCGGGGGATACGAGCAGTACTTC
>TRBD1|NA|TRBV5-6|TRBJ1-2
CASSLGQGIHGYTF
TGTGCCAGCAGCTTGGGACAGGGGATACATGGCTACACCTTC
>NA|once|TRBV6-6|TRBJ1-2
CASSLRGQTHNYGYTF
TGTGCCAGCAGCCTACGAGGCCAGACTCATAACTATGGCTACACCTTC
>TRBD1|NA|TRBV2|TRBJ1-5
CASRARDRGNQPQHF
TGTGCCAGCAGAGCCCGGGACAGAGGCAATCAGCCCCAGCATTTT
>NA|NA|TRBV30|TRBJ2-7
CAWTGFGNLPYEQYF
TGTGCCTGGACGGGGTTTGGAAACCTCCCCTACGAGCAGTACTTC
>NA|few|TRBV5-6|TRBJ1-4
CASSESGIGNEKLFF
TGTGCCAGCAGCGAATCAGGGATCGGAAATGAAAAACTGTTTTTT
>NA|NA|TRBV7-9|TRBJ2-3
CASSPAGTTDTQYF
TGTGCCAGCAGCCCGGCGGGGACCACAGATACGCAGTATTTT
>NA|NA|TRBV4-1|TRBJ1-2
CASSQDPITRGYTF
TGCGCCAGCAGCCAAGATCCCATCACCCGGGGTTACACCTTC
>TRBD1|few|TRBV7-8|TRBJ2-7
CASRVAVGGGYEQYF
TGTGCCAGCAGAGTTGCTGTAGGGGGCGGTTACGAGCAGTACTTC
>TRBD2|NA|TRBV9|TRBJ2-1
CASSVVLAGVGDEQFF
TGTGCCAGCAGCGTAGTTCTAGCGGGAGTTGGGGATGAGCAGTTCTTC
>NA|once|TRBV10-3|TRBJ1-2
CAISESGQGNNYGYTF
TGTGCCATCAGTGAGTCGGGGCAGGGTAATAACTATGGCTACACCTTC
>TRBD1|once|TRBV10-3|TRBJ1-2
CAISETQGVTNYGYTF
TGTGCCATCAGTGAAACTCAGGGGGTTACTAACTATGGCTACACCTTC
>TRBD1|NA|TRBV30|TRBJ1-3
CAWRGGRDSSGNTIYF
TGTGCCTGGAGGGGGGGCCGGGACAGCTCTGGAAACACCATATATTTT
>NA|NA|TRBV5-4|TRBJ2-4
CASSRQGVGYIQYF
TGTGCCAGCAGCCGCCAGGGTGTGGGATACATTCAGTACTTC
>TRBD1|NA|TRBV2|TRBJ2-3
CASSQKGATDTQYF
TGTGCCAGCAGTCAGAAGGGGGCGACAGATACGCAGTATTTT
>TRBD1|NA|TRBV27|TRBJ2-5
CASSLSGGRRVEQYF
TGTGCCAGCAGTTTATCAGGGGGCCGCCGGGTGGAGCAGTACTTC
>TRBD2|NA|TRBV2|TRBJ2-7
CASSEPSGIGEQYF
TGTGCCAGCAGTGAACCTAGCGGGATCGGCGAGCAGTACTTC
>TRBD2|NA|TRBV7-2|TRBJ2-1
CASSLWQAGGRDEQFF
TGTGCCAGCAGCTTATGGCAAGCGGGGGGCAGGGATGAGCAGTTCTTC
>NA|NA|TRBV18|TRBJ1-3
CASSPPSGTGNTIYF
TGTGCCAGCTCACCACCCTCCGGGACTGGAAACACCATATATTTT
>TRBD2|NA|TRBV10-3|TRBJ2-7
CAISPGLAGTYEQYF
TGTGCCATCAGTCCGGGACTAGCGGGGACCTACGAGCAGTACTTC
>NA|few|TRBV6-1|TRBJ1-3
CASSGTGKAPGNTIYF
TGTGCCAGCAGTGGCACAGGGAAGGCGCCTGGAAACACCATATATTTT
>NA|NA|TRBV11-1|TRBJ2-7
CASSPGTLYEQYF
TGTGCCAGCAGCCCCGGGACTCTCTACGAGCAGTACTTC